This T cell receptor beta chain stems from a study of cytomegalovirus exposure and HLA in healthy donors. Looking at the study overall: Earlier sequencing of some 190 million T cells yielded fewer than 140 million unique TCR beta sequences. Early released data had 80 million or so unique TCRs, all coming from HLA-typed donors. General study results and limits: The authors later found TCR association rates varying by HLA locus, with DRB1 most and HLA-C fewest.

Trimming cost V 3 bases and J 0 bases, with 5 bases left between them. Germline values: CDR1 SEHNR, CDR2 FQNEAQ (reference sequence). This CDR3 is 13 amino acids long. PCR used 60 Vbeta primers and 13 Jbeta primers. As processed by the authors: Around 83 million unique TCR beta chains, roughly 11 million shared, were counted in a later analysis. Clones were read by immunoSEQ multiplex PCR, and TCRdb kept only the in-frame ones, dropping some. The D gene and trimming were derived from the DNA, and the V and J assignments and clone size from that table. The data show 150,000 or so clones, around 80% seen once. As for this clone: Its matching antigen is unknown.

Sequenced: PBMCs. The rearrangement uses TRBV7-9 and TRBJ1-1; possibly TRBD1 for D (5 bases). This clonotype was obtained from a woman between 40 and 50 years old in good health and CMV-seronegative. CDR3 in DNA: TGTGCCAGCAGCTTGACAGTGAACACTGAAGCTTTCTTT. Translation gives CASSLTVNTEAFF.